The 29 T cell receptor beta chains below come from one sample, sequenced in a study of blood T cell repertoires in COVID-19. The table came from immunoSEQ multiplex PCR; TCRdb's copy has only in-frame clones and leaves some out. This sample yields a few hundred thousand clones, of which 70% to 80% are seen a single time; 3.3% belongs to the top ten. Sequenced input: peripheral blood. These receptors all come from a woman aged 80 or older with acute or convalescent COVID-19.

The V gene is TRBV20-1, the J gene TRBJ2-1; D uncertain. The V and J ends lost 3 bases and 10 bases respectively, with 10 bases between them. The germline gives CDR1 DFQATT, CDR2 SNEGSKA (reference sequence). This CDR3 comprises 11 residues. The CDR3 sequence is CSARSRREQFF. DNA for the CDR3: TGCAGTGCTAGGTCTCGGAGAGAGCAGTTCTTC.

The chain recombines TRBV10-3 with TRBJ2-1; 16 bases line up with TRBD2. J was trimmed by 4 bases and V by 11 bases; bases with no gene match: 11. Germline lookup yields CDR1 ENHRY and CDR2 SYGVKD. This CDR3 comprises 17 residues. The CDR3 here is CASGTSGRAGMYNEQFF. CDR3 in DNA: TGTGCCTCCGGGACTAGCGGGAGGGCCGGTATGTACAATGAGCAGTTCTTC.

The J gene is TRBJ1-5, the V gene TRBV18, with D maybe TRBD1 (6 bases). Per the germline V gene, CDR1 is KGHSH and CDR2 is LQKENI. CDR3 length equals 18 residues. The V and J ends lost 6 bases and 0 bases respectively, with 21 bases between them. The CDR3 DNA is TGTGCCAGCTCGGGGTCCGACAGGCTTGATTCTAGCAATCAGCCCCAGCATTTT. Protein sequence: CASSGSDRLDSSNQPQHF.

For this clone: The sample holds other DNA sequences that translate to the same CDR3. The rearrangement links TRBV27 to TRBJ1-6; 9 bases match TRBD1. Germline V lookup: CDR1 MNHEY, CDR2 SMNVEV (reference sequence). The CDR3 totals 15 residues. Trimming removed 3 bases from V and 6 bases from J; junction bases left unmatched: 3. CDR3 in amino acids: CASSFQDRGNSPLHF. The CDR3 nucleotides read TGTGCCAGCAGTTTCCAGGACAGGGGTAATTCACCCCTCCACTTT.

CDR3 residues: CASRGGELFF. The CDR3, as DNA: TGCGCCAGCCGGGGTGGGGAGCTGTTTTTT. This chain links TRBV5-1 with TRBJ2-2; weak D call: TRBD2 (5 bases). Germline V gene data show CDR1 as SGHRS and CDR2 as YFSETQ. The CDR3 runs 10 residues. Trimming left V 7 bases short and J 8 bases short, with 6 bases between.

This chain links TRBV15 with TRBJ2-1; D is possibly TRBD2 (5 bases). CDR3 size: 16 residues. Per the germline V gene, CDR1 is LNHNV and CDR2 is YYDKDF (reference sequence). Trimming took off 2 bases at V and 3 bases at J, with 14 bases between the two ends. In nucleotides, the CDR3 is TGTGCCACCAGCAGACTCTCAGGACTCAACTACAATGAGCAGTTCTTC. Amino acids: CATSRLSGLNYNEQFF. The variable domain in full, with the rest retrieved from reference TRBV15 and TRBJ2-1, is DAMVIQNPRYQVTQFGKPVTLSCSQTLNHNVMYWYQQKSSQAPKLLFHYYDKDFNNEADTPDNFQSRRPNTSFCFLDIRSPGLGDTAMYLCATSRLSGLNYNEQFFGPGTRLTVL.

The chain joins TRBV7-9 to TRBJ1-3; D is possibly TRBD1 (5 bases). Trimming cost V 5 bases and J 8 bases, with 19 bases left between them. The CDR3 runs 15 residues. Germline V gene sequence: CDR1 SEHNR, CDR2 FQNEAQ (reference sequence). The CDR3 DNA follows: TGTGCCAGCAGCGTCTCCGGGACTTCCGAAGACACCATATATTTT. Encoded protein: CASSVSGTSEDTIYF. Supplemented by reference TRBV7-9 and TRBJ1-3, the full variable domain reads DTGVSQNPRHKITKRGQNVTFRCDPISEHNRLYWYRQTLGQGPEFLTYFQNEAQLEKSRLLSDRFSAERPKGSFSTLEIQRTEQGDSAMYLCASSVSGTSEDTIYFGEGSWLTVV.

Here the CDR3 reads CASSERTTRNEQFF. CDR3 nucleotides: TGTGCCAGCAGTGAAAGGACTACCCGCAATGAGCAGTTCTTC. The genes are TRBV6-1 and TRBJ2-1, with D possibly being TRBD2 (6 bases). The CDR3 extends over 14 amino acids. V lost 2 bases, J lost 6 bases, and 11 bases lay in between. Germline assignment: CDR1 MNHNS and CDR2 SASEGT.

This clone was observed many times. This chain links TRBV27 with TRBJ2-7; tentatively, D is TRBD1 (6 bases). The CDR3 has 15 residues. Trimming left V 4 bases short and J 2 bases short, with 15 bases between. Germline V CDR1 and CDR2: MNHEY, SMNVEV (reference sequence). CDR3 coding DNA: TGTGCCAGCAGTTCCCCCGGGACACTTCCCTACGAGCAGTACTTC. Translation: CASSSPGTLPYEQYF.

There are a few counts of this clone. V gene TRBV7-9 combines with J gene TRBJ1-2, with D unclear. Germline CDR1 is SEHNR and CDR2 is FQNEAQ (reference sequence). The V gene lost 1 base and the J gene lost 2 bases, with 8 bases spanning the gap. The CDR3 totals 14 residues. DNA for the CDR3: TGTGCCAGCAGCTTAGATCCGGGGAACTATGGCTACACCTTC. Its translation: CASSLDPGNYGYTF.

V gene TRBV29-1 combines with J gene TRBJ2-5; 9 bases agree with TRBD2. Trimming at V came to 8 bases and at J to 2 bases, leaving 12 bases not matched to a gene. The CDR3 totals 15 residues. Germline values: CDR1 SQVTM, CDR2 ANQGSEA. The DNA of the CDR3 is TGCAGCTTCGGGCGGGGGGGGGCGGGTCAAGAGACCCAGTACTTC. Protein product: CSFGRGGAGQETQYF.

The chain uses TRBV4-3 and TRBJ2-2, with D perhaps TRBD1 (5 bases). V lost 1 base, J lost 6 bases, and 12 bases lay in between. CDR1 LGHNA and CDR2 YSLEER come from the germline V gene. The CDR3 runs 15 residues. CDR3 sequence (DNA): TGCGCCAGCAGCCAAGCATGGGGCCCCGCCGGGGAGCTGTTTTTT. Translated, it gives CASSQAWGPAGELFF.

The chain is built from TRBV2 and TRBJ2-2, with 7 positions matching TRBD2. V dropped 7 bases and J dropped 7; count of bases not matched to a gene: 24. Germline V gene data show CDR1 as SNHLY and CDR2 as FYNNEI. CDR3 size: 19 residues. The CDR3 sequence is CASKVAWGSAGDEIGELFF. DNA of the CDR3: TGTGCCAGCAAAGTAGCGTGGGGTAGTGCGGGAGATGAAATCGGGGAGCTGTTTTTT. The variable domain in full, completed from reference TRBV2 and TRBJ2-2, reads EPEVTQTPSHQVTQMGQEVILRCVPISNHLYFYWYRQILGQKVEFLVSFYNNEISEKSEIFDDQFSVERPDGSNFTLKIRSTKLEDSAMYFCASKVAWGSAGDEIGELFFGEGSRLTVL.

The CDR3 region has the DNA TGTGCCAGCAGCCATTGGGGGACAGGGGGTTACGAGCAGTACTTC. Its translation is CASSHWGTGGYEQYF. V is TRBV3-1 (or the pseudogene TRBV3-2) and J is TRBJ2-7; TRBD1 matches at 11 bases. With 3 bases clipped from V and 4 bases from J, the junction kept 5 bases outside the gene matches. Germline V gene sequence: CDR1 LGHDT, CDR2 YNNKEL (reference sequence). This CDR3 has 15 residues.

The chain uses TRBV4-1 and TRBJ1-4; D not certain. Germline CDR1 reads MGHRA; CDR2 reads YSYEKL. The ends were cut back, 4 bases at V and 7 bases at J, with 19 bases in the middle. This CDR3 is built from 16 residues. CDR3 loop: CASSLSSVRGGEKLFF. The CDR3 DNA reads as TGCGCCAGCAGCCTTAGCTCTGTCCGGGGTGGTGAAAAACTGTTTTTT.

The chain has TRBV6-2 or TRBV6-3 and TRBJ2-1, with a tentative D call TRBD2 (5 bases). CDR3 length: 15 amino acids. Germline values: CDR1 MNHEY, CDR2 SVGEGT. Between the trimmed V and J ends, which lost 2 bases and 3 bases, there was a span of 11 bases. The CDR3 nucleotides are TGTGCCAGCAGTTACGGAGCGGAACGCTACAATGAGCAGTTCTTC. Translated, it gives CASSYGAERYNEQFF.

V gene TRBV6-6 combines with J gene TRBJ2-7; 12 bases are a match to TRBD2. With 6 bases clipped from V and 3 bases from J, the junction kept 6 bases outside the gene matches. CDR1 is MNHNY, CDR2 SVGAGI, per germline (reference sequence). The CDR3 contains 15 residues. The CDR3 sequence: CASSRTSGTFYEQYF. DNA of the CDR3: TGTGCCAGCAGCAGGACTAGCGGGACTTTCTACGAGCAGTACTTC.

The rearrangement joins TRBV7-9 to TRBJ1-3, with D perhaps matching TRBD1 (6 bases). Germline CDR1 is SEHNR and CDR2 is FQNEAQ (reference sequence). The V end lost 5 bases, the J end lost 6 bases, and 14 bases lay between the germline ends. The CDR3 runs 14 residues. The CDR3 loop is CASSKDSGTNTIYF. CDR3 nucleotide sequence: TGTGCCAGCAGCAAGGACAGTGGCACAAACACCATATATTTT.

The table lists this clone with a count of one. The chain uses TRBV2 and TRBJ2-5; 13 nucleotides agree with TRBD2. Germline V gene sequence: CDR1 SNHLY, CDR2 FYNNEI. V lost 11 bases, J lost 2 bases, and 5 bases stayed unmatched. The CDR3 covers 14 residues. The CDR3 DNA reads as TGTGCCGTCGGACTAGCGGGGGTACAAGAGACCCAGTACTTC. Translated, it gives CAVGLAGVQETQYF.

The genes are TRBV10-2 and TRBJ1-1; 9 nucleotides match TRBD1. CDR1 and CDR2 from the germline V gene are WSHSY and SAAADI. The CDR3 runs to 14 residues. V was clipped by 6 bases and J by 5 bases; unmatched bases: 7. The CDR3 here is CASRTQGARTEAFF. The CDR3 DNA sequence: TGCGCCAGCAGGACACAGGGGGCACGGACTGAAGCTTTCTTT.

The rearrangement links TRBV29-1 to TRBJ2-1; tentatively, D is TRBD1 (8 bases). V lost 3 bases and J lost 3, with 12 bases in between. The CDR3 totals 14 residues. CDR1 is SQVTM, CDR2 ANQGSEA, per germline. Here the CDR3 reads CSVEDRDYYNEQFF. The DNA of the CDR3 is TGCAGCGTTGAGGACAGGGACTACTACAATGAGCAGTTCTTC.

The rearrangement links TRBV11-2 to TRBJ2-7; 11 nucleotides align to TRBD1. V lost 4 bases to trimming and J lost 6 bases; unmatched junction nucleotides: 2. Germline loops: CDR1 SGHAT, CDR2 FQNNGV. CDR3 length: 13 residues. In nucleotides, the CDR3 is TGTGCCAGCAGCTGGACAGGGGGCGCCGAGCAGTACTTC. Amino acid sequence: CASSWTGGAEQYF.

This chain connects TRBV9 to TRBJ1-3, with TRBD1 matching over 7 bases. V shed 5 bases, J shed 0 bases, and the junction held 11 bases outside the gene matches. The CDR3 sequence is 17 residues long. Germline V gives CDR1 SGDLS, CDR2 YYNGEE. The CDR3 spells CASSATPAGGSGNTIYF. The CDR3 DNA is TGTGCCAGCAGTGCCACCCCAGCAGGGGGCTCTGGAAACACCATATATTTT.

The J gene is TRBJ2-5, the V gene TRBV5-5, with TRBD1 matching 9 bases. The CDR3 sequence is 16 residues long. The germline gives CDR1 SGHKS, CDR2 YYEKEE (reference sequence). Trimming cost V 6 bases and J 2 bases; bases outside gene matches: 11. Written as DNA, the CDR3 is TGTGCCAGCACCCGGGAGGTGGGACAGGGACAAGAGACCCAGTACTTC. Translated: CASTREVGQGQETQYF.

CDR3 sequence reads: CASSSSGRYNEQFF. As DNA, the CDR3 is TGTGCCAGCAGCAGTAGCGGGAGGTACAATGAGCAGTTCTTC. V is TRBV27 and J is TRBJ2-1; 10 bases agree with TRBD2. Looked up from germline, CDR1 is MNHEY and CDR2 is SMNVEV (reference sequence). The J segment lost 4 bases and the V segment lost 6 bases, leaving 3 bases of the junction unmatched. This CDR3 has 14 residues.

This clone was observed a handful of times. The chain has TRBV12-3 or TRBV12-4 and TRBJ1-2; TRBD1 aligns across 7 bases. The CDR3 sequence is 11 residues long. The V gene end was trimmed by 8 bases and the J gene end by 7 bases; junction bases not matched to a gene: 4. The CDR3 here is CASRTGSGYTF. DNA of the CDR3: TGTGCCAGCCGGACAGGCTCTGGCTACACCTTC.

The rearrangement joins TRBV10-3 to TRBJ2-6, with D unclear. CDR1 and CDR2 from the germline V gene are ENHRY and SYGVKD. This CDR3 is 13 amino acids long. V was cut by 8 bases and J by 0 bases, with 5 bases left in between. The CDR3 DNA reads TGTGCCATCCTCGGCTCTGGGGCCAACGTCCTGACTTTC. Translation gives CAILGSGANVLTF.

This sequence joins TRBV6-5 and TRBJ2-1; 7 nucleotides agree with TRBD2. Trimming took 6 bases from V and 7 from J; bases not matched to a gene: 9. The CDR3 covers 14 residues. Germline lookup yields CDR1 MNHEY and CDR2 SVGAGI. The CDR3 sequence: CASRGRERLNEQFF. The CDR3 DNA reads as TGTGCCAGCAGGGGGCGGGAGAGATTAAATGAGCAGTTCTTC.

This chain connects TRBV2 to TRBJ1-3, with D maybe TRBD1 (5 bases). CDR3 length equals 16 residues. The germline V gene encodes CDR1 SNHLY and CDR2 FYNNEI. Trimming took 1 base from V and 0 from J, leaving 10 bases between them. The chain's CDR3 is CASSEGTPISGNTIYF. The CDR3 DNA sequence: TGTGCCAGCAGTGAAGGGACACCTATCTCTGGAAACACCATATATTTT.